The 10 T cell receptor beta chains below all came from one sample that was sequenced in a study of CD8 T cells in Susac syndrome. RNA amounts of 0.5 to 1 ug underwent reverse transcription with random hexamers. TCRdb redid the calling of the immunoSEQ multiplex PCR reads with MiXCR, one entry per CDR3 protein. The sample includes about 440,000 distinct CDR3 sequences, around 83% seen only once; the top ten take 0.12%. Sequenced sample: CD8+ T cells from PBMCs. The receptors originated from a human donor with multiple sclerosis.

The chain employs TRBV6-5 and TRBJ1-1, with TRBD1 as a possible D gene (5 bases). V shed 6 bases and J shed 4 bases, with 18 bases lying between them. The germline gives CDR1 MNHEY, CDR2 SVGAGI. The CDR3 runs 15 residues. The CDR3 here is CASRFGAFEGTEAFF. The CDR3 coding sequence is TGTGCCAGCAGATTCGGGGCCTTTGAAGGCACTGAAGCTTTCTTT.

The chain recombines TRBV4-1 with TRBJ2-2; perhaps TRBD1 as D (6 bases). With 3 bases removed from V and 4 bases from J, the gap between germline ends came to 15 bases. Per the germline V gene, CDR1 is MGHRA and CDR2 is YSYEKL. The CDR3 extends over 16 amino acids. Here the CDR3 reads CASSQPRGYLTGELFF. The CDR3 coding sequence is TGCGCCAGCAGCCAGCCCAGGGGCTACCTCACCGGGGAGCTGTTTTTT.

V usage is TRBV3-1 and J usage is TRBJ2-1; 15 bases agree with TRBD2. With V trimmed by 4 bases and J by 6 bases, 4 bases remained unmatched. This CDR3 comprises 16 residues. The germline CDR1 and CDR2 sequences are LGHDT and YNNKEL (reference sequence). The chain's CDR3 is CASSRTGLAGGNEQFF. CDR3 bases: TGTGCCAGCAGCCGAACGGGACTAGCGGGAGGCAATGAGCAGTTCTTC.

CDR3 nucleotides: TGTGCCAGCAGCTTGGTCGCTGCGGGAGAACCAGAGACCCAGTACTTC. It is translated as CASSLVAAGEPETQYF. V gene TRBV5-4 combines with J gene TRBJ2-5, with 7 bases fitting TRBD2. Germline lookup yields CDR1 SGHNT and CDR2 YYREEE (reference sequence). CDR3 length: 16 residues. J gave up 4 bases and V 0 bases, and 9 bases lay outside the gene matches.

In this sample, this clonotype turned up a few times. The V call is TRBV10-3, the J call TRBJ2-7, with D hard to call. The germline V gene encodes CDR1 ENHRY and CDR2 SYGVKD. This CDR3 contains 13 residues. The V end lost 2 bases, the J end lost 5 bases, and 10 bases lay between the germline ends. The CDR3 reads CAISEHYSDEQYF. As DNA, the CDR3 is TGTGCCATCAGTGAGCACTATTCGGACGAGCAGTACTTC.

CDR3 DNA: TGTGCCAGCAGCCCAGTACAGGGATCTAAGACTGAAGCTTTCTTT. Translation: CASSPVQGSKTEAFF. The chain joins TRBV7-9 to TRBJ1-1; a possible D gene is TRBD1 (6 bases). Germline assignment: CDR1 SEHNR and CDR2 FQNEAQ (reference sequence). The CDR3 covers 15 residues. Trimming pared 5 bases from V and 5 bases from J, leaving 18 bases between.

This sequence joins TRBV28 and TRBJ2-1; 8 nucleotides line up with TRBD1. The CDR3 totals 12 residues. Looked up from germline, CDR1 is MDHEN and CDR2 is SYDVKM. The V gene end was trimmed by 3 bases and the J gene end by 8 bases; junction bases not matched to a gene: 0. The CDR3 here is CASSFRGHEQFF. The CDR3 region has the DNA TGTGCCAGCAGTTTCAGGGGGCATGAGCAGTTCTTC.

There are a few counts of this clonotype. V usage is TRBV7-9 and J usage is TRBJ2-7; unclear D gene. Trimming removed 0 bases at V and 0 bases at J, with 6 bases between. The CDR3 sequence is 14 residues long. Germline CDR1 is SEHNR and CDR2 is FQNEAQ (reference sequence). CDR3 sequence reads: CASSLAGNSYEQYF. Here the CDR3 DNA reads TGTGCCAGCAGCTTAGCTGGAAACTCCTACGAGCAGTACTTC.

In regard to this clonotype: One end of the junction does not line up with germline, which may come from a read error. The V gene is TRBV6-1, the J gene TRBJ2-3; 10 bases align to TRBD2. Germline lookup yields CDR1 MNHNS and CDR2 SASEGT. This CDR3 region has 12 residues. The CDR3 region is CASSEWRAGGNF. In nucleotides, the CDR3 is TGTGCCAGCAGTGAATGGAGAGCGGGAGGGAATTTT.

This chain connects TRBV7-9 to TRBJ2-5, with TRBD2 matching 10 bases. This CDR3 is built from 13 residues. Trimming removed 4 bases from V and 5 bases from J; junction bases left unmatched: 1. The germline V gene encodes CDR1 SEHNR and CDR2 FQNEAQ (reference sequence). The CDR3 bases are TGTGCCAGCAGCTCTAGCGGGAGTGAGACCCAGTACTTC. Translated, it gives CASSSSGSETQYF.